What follows describes a single T cell receptor (beta chain). The antigen is unknown. This entry comes from a study of beta chain features in type 1 diabetes. Study overall: When patients were set against healthy donors, age, gender and cell yields were similar. Notes on the study in general: There were fewer insertions and more deletions at the VDJ junctions of type 1 diabetes patients. In the patient group, naive, central memory and Treg TCRB repertoires seemed more alike than in the healthy donor group. Among all four CD4+ subsets, Type 1 diabetes patients had TCRB CDR3s that were moderately but significantly shorter.

The authors reverse transcribed all of the isolated RNA, so sequencing captured expressed TCRB transcripts. Some clones are missing from TCRdb's copy, which holds only in-frame ones; the method was immunoSEQ multiplex PCR. The sample shows almost 350,000 clones, 9.3% of them seen only once. Sorting gave populations that all exceeded 98% purity. This CDR3 comprises 14 residues. The V end lost 2 bases, the J end lost 9 bases, and 14 bases lay between the germline ends. CDR1 SEHNR and CDR2 FQNEAQ come from the germline V gene (reference sequence). The sequenced sample consisted of central memory CD4+ T cells from blood. This clonotype originated in a man younger than 45 with type 1 diabetes. The V gene is TRBV7-9, the J gene TRBJ2-4; a weak D match, TRBD2 (6 bases). CDR3: CASSLSTSTSIQYF. The DNA for the CDR3 is TGTGCCAGCAGCTTATCCACTAGCACTAGCATTCAGTACTTC.